The next 18 T cell receptor beta chains were all read from a single sample in a study of T cell repertoires in cytomegalovirus infection. Their recognized antigens are unknown. TCRdb passed the reads through MiXCR, listing each CDR3 protein once. The sample yields fewer than 1,000,000 distinct CDR3 sequences, roughly 31% seen once. The source material was cultured CD8+ T cells from PBMCs, sampled from culture after CMV antigen stimulation. These receptors were obtained from a human donor in good health (CMV status not recorded). Some clones in this sample may be carry-over from other donors' samples.

The chain carries TRBV27 and TRBJ2-7, with 7 bases lining up with TRBD2. With 4 bases clipped from V and 5 bases from J, the junction kept 5 bases outside the gene matches. The V gene's germline CDR1 is MNHEY and CDR2 SMNVEV (reference sequence). This CDR3 contains 13 residues. In DNA form, the CDR3 reads TGTGCCAGCAGTTGGAAGGGAGGGAACGAGCAGTACTTC. It is translated as CASSWKGGNEQYF.

This clonotype was seen a handful of times. This chain uses TRBV19 with TRBJ2-2, with D possibly TRBD2 on 6 matching bases. Trimming stripped 1 base from V and 4 bases from J, with 10 bases between. CDR1 LNHDA and CDR2 SQIVND come from the germline V gene (reference sequence). The CDR3 is made up of 15 amino acids. The CDR3 DNA reads TGTGCCAGTAGTATAGTACTAGCTCTCACCGGGGAGCTGTTTTTT. Amino acid sequence: CASSIVLALTGELFF.

This clonotype was detected a few times. The V call is TRBV12-3 or TRBV12-4, the J call TRBJ1-4; D gene ambiguous. The CDR3 sequence is 14 residues long. Trimming stripped 6 bases from V and 8 bases from J, with 16 bases between. The CDR3 bases are TGTGCCAGCAGCGAATCGGAGGGATTGGAAAAACTGTTTTTT. It codes for CASSESEGLEKLFF.

This clonotype was observed at least ten times. The chain recombines TRBV7-9 with TRBJ2-3, with 7 bases aligning to TRBD1. The V gene end was trimmed by 1 base and the J gene end by 11 bases; junction bases not matched to a gene: 3. The CDR3 runs 12 residues. The germline V gene has CDR1 SEHNR and CDR2 FQNEAQ (reference sequence). The CDR3 region is CASSLEGQKQYF. Written as DNA, the CDR3 is TGTGCCAGCAGCTTAGAGGGACAGAAGCAGTATTTT.

At least ten counts were recorded for this clonotype. The rearrangement links TRBV6-6 to TRBJ1-1; no clear D. The germline gives CDR1 MNHNY, CDR2 SVGAGI (reference sequence). CDR3 length: 11 amino acids. V shed 9 bases and J shed 1 base, with 6 bases lying between them. Here the CDR3 reads CASFRNTEAFF. CDR3 sequence (DNA): TGTGCCAGTTTCAGGAACACTGAAGCTTTCTTT.

This clonotype occurred a few times. This chain joins TRBV5-8 and TRBJ1-1; D unclear. Germline-derived CDR1 and CDR2 are SGHTS and YDEGEE. The CDR3 length is 12 residues. The ends were cut back, 0 bases at V and 7 bases at J, with 7 bases in the middle. The CDR3 spells CASSLGGFEAFF. The CDR3, as DNA: TGTGCCAGCAGCTTGGGAGGGTTTGAAGCTTTCTTT.

The genes are TRBV28 and TRBJ2-7; TRBD1 agrees at 11 bases. Germline V CDR1 and CDR2: MDHEN, SYDVKM. After removal of 5 bases from V and 3 bases from J, the junction contained 6 bases not matched to a gene. The length of the CDR3 is 15 residues. Here the CDR3 reads CASSPRTGGGYEQYV. The CDR3 bases are TGTGCCAGCAGTCCGCGGACAGGGGGCGGCTACGAGCAGTACGTC.

This clonotype was seen a few times. The V call is TRBV7-3, the J call TRBJ2-7; D is perhaps TRBD1 or TRBD2 (6 bases each). V was clipped by 9 bases and J by 0 bases, with 24 bases between them. The CDR3 is 17 residues long. The germline gives CDR1 SGHTA, CDR2 FQGTGA. The CDR3 DNA reads TGTGCCAGAGTAATGGATGTTGTCGGGGGACACTCCTACGAGCAGTACGTC. This encodes CARVMDVVGGHSYEQYV.

The chain employs TRBV25-1 and TRBJ1-4; the match to TRBD1 covers 7 bases. The ends lost 4 bases at V and 8 bases at J; junction bases unmatched: 4. The CDR3 sequence is 13 residues long. From germline, CDR1 is MGHDK and CDR2 SYGVNS. The CDR3 nucleotides are TGTGCCAGCAGTGGACGGACAGGAGAAAAACTGTTTTTT. Its translation: CASSGRTGEKLFF.

This chain connects TRBV29-1 to TRBJ2-5; D is undetermined. The CDR3 totals 13 residues. Germline values: CDR1 SQVTM, CDR2 ANQGSEA. The V end lost 1 base, the J end lost 1 base, and 7 bases lay between the germline ends. CDR3 in amino acids: CSVEVRPQETQYF. In DNA form, the CDR3 reads TGCAGCGTTGAAGTAAGGCCCCAAGAGACCCAGTACTTC.

Worth noting for this clonotype: Because the CDR3's place on the DNA is in doubt, the DNA is left out and the CDR3 is given as listed by TCRdb. The chain is built from TRBV6-6 and TRBJ1-4. Germline values: CDR1 MNHNY, CDR2 SVGAGI (reference sequence). The CDR3 spans 12 amino acids, including both terminal residues. The CDR3 protein is CARGLHMKNCFF.

The V and J genes are TRBV27 and TRBJ2-1, with D uncertain. The ends were cut back, 4 bases at V and 0 bases at J, with 7 bases in the middle. Germline V gene sequence: CDR1 MNHEY, CDR2 SMNVEV (reference sequence). The CDR3 contains 14 residues. Written as DNA, the CDR3 is TGTGCCAGCAGTTGGGTCCTCTCCTACAATGAGCAGTTCTTC. Translated, it gives CASSWVLSYNEQFF.

Only a few counts were recorded for this clonotype. The chain carries TRBV7-9 and TRBJ2-2, with D uncertain. CDR3 length equals 15 residues. Trimming took off 6 bases at V and 2 bases at J, with 13 bases between the two ends. The V gene's germline CDR1 is SEHNR and CDR2 FQNEAQ (reference sequence). CDR3 sequence: CASRPMDQNTGELFF. The CDR3 coding sequence is TGTGCCAGCAGACCCATGGACCAAAACACCGGGGAGCTGTTTTTT.

Turning to this clonotype: A read error may be the cause here, since a much bigger clone is one base away. This chain uses TRBV7-6 with TRBJ2-7, with TRBD1 identical over 9 bases. The CDR3 spans 19 residues. CDR1 and CDR2 (germline): SGHVS, FNYEAQ. CDR3 DNA sequence: TGTGCCAGCAGCCGACCGGGACAGGGACGAGCAGGGTATGTCTCCGAGCAGAACTTC. Its protein product is CASSRPGQGRAGYVSEQNF.

In its sample, this clonotype was seen many times. The chain has TRBV7-8 and TRBJ2-1, with 7 nucleotides matching TRBD2. V was clipped by 5 bases and J by 2 bases; unmatched bases: 6. Per germline, CDR1 SGHVS and CDR2 FQNEAQ. The CDR3 spans 15 residues. CDR3 bases: TGTGCCAGCAGCCCGGGGAGGGACCCCTACAATGAGCAGTTCTTC. It is translated as CASSPGRDPYNEQFF.

The V gene is TRBV4-2, the J gene TRBJ2-2; D possibly corresponds to TRBD2 (5 bases). The V end lost 4 bases, the J end lost 2 bases, and 20 bases lay between the germline ends. CDR3 length equals 18 residues. Germline V gives CDR1 LGHNA, CDR2 YNFKEQ. In nucleotides, the CDR3 is TGTGCCAGCAGCCCAAGTGATGGGGAGAAAGCCAACACCGGGGAGCTGTTTTTT. As protein: CASSPSDGEKANTGELFF.

This clonotype turned up a few times. The chain couples TRBV19 to TRBJ2-1, with 11 bases fitting TRBD1. CDR3 length: 19 amino acids. From germline, CDR1 is LNHDA and CDR2 SQIVND (reference sequence). Losses at the gene ends were 2 bases for V and 4 bases for J; bases not matched to a gene: 13. CDR3: CASSITLPRDRGDYNEQFF. CDR3 bases: TGTGCCAGTAGTATAACCCTTCCCCGGGACAGGGGGGATTACAATGAGCAGTTCTTC.

The chain links TRBV7-9 to TRBJ1-5; D remains ambiguous. Germline CDR1 and CDR2: SEHNR and FQNEAQ (reference sequence). V lost 5 bases to trimming and J lost 6 bases, with 17 bases between them. The CDR3 runs to 15 residues. CDR3 nucleotides: TGTGCCAGCAGCCCTCTAGAAGGGAATCGTCAGCCCCAGCATTTT. It codes for CASSPLEGNRQPQHF.